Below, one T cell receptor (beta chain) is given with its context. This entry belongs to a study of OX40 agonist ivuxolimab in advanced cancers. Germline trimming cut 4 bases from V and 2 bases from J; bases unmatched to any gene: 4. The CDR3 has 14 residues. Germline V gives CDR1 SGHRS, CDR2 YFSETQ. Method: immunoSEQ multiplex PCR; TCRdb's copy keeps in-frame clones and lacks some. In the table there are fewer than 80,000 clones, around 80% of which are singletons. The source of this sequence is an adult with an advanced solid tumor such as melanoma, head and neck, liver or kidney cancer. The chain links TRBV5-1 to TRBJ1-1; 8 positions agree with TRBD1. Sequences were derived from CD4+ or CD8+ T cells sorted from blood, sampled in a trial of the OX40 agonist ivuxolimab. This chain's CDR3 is CASSGGQANTEAFF. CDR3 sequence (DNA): TGCGCCAGCAGCGGGGGACAGGCCAACACTGAAGCTTTCTTT.